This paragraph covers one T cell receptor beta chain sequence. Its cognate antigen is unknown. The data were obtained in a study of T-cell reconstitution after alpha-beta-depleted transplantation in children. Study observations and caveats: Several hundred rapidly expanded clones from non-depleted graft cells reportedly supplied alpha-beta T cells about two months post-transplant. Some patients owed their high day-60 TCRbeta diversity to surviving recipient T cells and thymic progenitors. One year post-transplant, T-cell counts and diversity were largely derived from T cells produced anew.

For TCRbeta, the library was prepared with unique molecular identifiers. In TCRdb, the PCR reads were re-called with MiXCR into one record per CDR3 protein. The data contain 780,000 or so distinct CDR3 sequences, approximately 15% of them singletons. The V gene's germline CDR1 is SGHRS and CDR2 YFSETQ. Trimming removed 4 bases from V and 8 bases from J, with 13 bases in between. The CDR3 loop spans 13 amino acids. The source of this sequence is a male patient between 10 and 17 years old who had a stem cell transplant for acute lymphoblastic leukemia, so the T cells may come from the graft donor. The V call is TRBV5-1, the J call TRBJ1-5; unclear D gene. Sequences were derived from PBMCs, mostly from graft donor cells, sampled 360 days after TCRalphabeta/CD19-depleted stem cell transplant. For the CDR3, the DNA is TGCGCCAGCAGCCCAGAATTTAGAGAGCCCCAGCATTTT. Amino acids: CASSPEFREPQHF.